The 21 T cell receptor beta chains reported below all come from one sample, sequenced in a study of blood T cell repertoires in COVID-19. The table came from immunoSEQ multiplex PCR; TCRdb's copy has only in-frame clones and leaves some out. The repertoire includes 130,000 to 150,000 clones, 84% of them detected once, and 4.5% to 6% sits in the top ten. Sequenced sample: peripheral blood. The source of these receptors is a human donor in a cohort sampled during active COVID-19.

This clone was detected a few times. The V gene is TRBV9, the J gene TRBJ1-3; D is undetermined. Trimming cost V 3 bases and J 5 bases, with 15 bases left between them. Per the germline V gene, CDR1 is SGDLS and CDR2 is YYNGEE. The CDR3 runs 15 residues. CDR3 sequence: CASSGDSSARNTIYF. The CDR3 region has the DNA TGTGCCAGCAGCGGAGACTCATCGGCCCGAAACACCATATATTTT.

The CDR3 sequence: CASSKDQWDRAGNEQFF. Here the CDR3 DNA reads TGTGCCAGCAGCAAGGACCAATGGGACAGGGCTGGCAATGAGCAGTTCTTC. V and J are TRBV21-1 and TRBJ2-1; the tabulated D call, TRBD1, remains unverified against the DNA. TRBV21-1 is a known pseudogene. The CDR3 is 17 amino acids.

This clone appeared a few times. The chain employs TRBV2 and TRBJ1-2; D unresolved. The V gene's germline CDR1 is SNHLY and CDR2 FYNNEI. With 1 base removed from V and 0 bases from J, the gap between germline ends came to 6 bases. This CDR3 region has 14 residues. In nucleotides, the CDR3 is TGTGCCAGCAGTGAAGGCACACCTAACTATGGCTACACCTTC. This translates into CASSEGTPNYGYTF.

The CDR3 bases are TGCGCCAGCAGCGTCCCGGGGGGGTACGAGCAGTACTTC. This gives the protein CASSVPGGYEQYF. V is TRBV4-1 and J is TRBJ2-7; 8 bases line up with TRBD2. This CDR3 is built from 13 residues. Trimming took 5 bases from V and 4 from J; bases not matched to a gene: 4. Germline V gene data show CDR1 as MGHRA and CDR2 as YSYEKL.

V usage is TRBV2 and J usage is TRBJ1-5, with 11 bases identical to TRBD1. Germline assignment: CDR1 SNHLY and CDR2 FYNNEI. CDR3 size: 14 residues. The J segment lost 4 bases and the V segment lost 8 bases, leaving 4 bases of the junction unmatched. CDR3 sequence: CASQGTGGNQPQHF. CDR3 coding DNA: TGTGCCAGCCAAGGGACAGGGGGAAATCAGCCCCAGCATTTT.

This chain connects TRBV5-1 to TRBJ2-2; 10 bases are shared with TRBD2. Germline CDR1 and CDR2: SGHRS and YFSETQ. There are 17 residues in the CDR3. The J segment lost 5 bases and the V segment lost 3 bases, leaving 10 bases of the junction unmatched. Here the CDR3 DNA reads TGCGCCAGCAGCTCGGTAGCGGGAGGTCCGGGAACCGGGGAGCTGTTTTTT. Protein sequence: CASSSVAGGPGTGELFF.

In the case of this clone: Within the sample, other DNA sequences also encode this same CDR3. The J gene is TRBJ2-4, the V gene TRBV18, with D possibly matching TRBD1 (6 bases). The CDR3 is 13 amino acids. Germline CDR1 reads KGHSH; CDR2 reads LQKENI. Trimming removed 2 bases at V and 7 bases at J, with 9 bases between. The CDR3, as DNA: TGTGCCAGCTCACCAGGACAGACGAACATTCAGTACTTC. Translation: CASSPGQTNIQYF.

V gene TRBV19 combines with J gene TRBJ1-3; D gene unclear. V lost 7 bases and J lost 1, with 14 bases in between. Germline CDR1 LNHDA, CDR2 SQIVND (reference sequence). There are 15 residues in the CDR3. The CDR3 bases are TGTGCCAGTACTCTCGGCGCGGGATCTGGAAACACCATATATTTT. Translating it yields CASTLGAGSGNTIYF. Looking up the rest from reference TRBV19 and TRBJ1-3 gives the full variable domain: DGGITQSPKYLFRKEGQNVTLSCEQNLNHDAMYWYRQDPGQGLRLIYYSQIVNDFQKGDIAEGYSVSREKKESFPLTVTSAQKNPTAFYLCASTLGAGSGNTIYFGEGSWLTVV.

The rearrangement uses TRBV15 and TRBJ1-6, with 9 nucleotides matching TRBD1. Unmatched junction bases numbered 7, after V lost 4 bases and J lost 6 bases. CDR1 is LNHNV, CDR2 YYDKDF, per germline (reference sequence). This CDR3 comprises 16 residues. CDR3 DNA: TGTGCCACCAGCAAATCCGGGACAGGGATTAATTCACCCCTCCACTTT. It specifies CATSKSGTGINSPLHF.

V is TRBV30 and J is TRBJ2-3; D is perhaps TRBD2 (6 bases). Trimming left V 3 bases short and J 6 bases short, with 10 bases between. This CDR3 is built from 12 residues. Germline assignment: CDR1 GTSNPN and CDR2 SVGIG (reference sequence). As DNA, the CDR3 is TGTGCCTGGAGCCGGGGAGGTGATACGCAGTATTTT. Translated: CAWSRGGDTQYF.

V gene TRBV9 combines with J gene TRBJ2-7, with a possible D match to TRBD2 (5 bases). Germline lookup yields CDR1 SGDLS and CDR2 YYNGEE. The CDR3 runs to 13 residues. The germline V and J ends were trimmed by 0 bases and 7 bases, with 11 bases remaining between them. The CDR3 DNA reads TGTGCCAGCAGCGTAGGGATTACGGGGGAGCAGTACGTC. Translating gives CASSVGITGEQYV.

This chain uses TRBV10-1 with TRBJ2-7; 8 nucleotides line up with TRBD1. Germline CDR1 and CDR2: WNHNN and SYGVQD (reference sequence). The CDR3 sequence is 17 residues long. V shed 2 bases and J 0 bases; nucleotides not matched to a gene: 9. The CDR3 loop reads CASSEVQGDPSSYEQYF. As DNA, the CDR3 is TGCGCCAGCAGTGAGGTACAGGGGGACCCGAGCTCCTACGAGCAGTACTTC.

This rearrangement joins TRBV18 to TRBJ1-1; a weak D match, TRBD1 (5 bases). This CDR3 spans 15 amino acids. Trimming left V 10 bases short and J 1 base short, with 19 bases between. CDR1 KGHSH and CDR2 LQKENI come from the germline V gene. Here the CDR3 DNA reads TGTGCCACCACAACCGGGGGGGGAGCGAACACTGAAGCTTTCTTT. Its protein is CATTTGGGANTEAFF.

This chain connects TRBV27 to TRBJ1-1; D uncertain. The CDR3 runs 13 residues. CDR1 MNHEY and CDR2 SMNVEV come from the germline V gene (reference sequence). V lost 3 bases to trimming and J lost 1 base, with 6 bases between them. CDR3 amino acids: CASSFSQNTEAFF. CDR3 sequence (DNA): TGTGCCAGCAGTTTTTCCCAGAACACTGAAGCTTTCTTT.

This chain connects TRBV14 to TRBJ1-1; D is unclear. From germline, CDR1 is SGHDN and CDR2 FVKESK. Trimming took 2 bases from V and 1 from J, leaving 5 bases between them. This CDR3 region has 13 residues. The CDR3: CASSQRQNTEAFF. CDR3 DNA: TGTGCCAGCAGCCAAAGACAGAACACTGAAGCTTTCTTT.

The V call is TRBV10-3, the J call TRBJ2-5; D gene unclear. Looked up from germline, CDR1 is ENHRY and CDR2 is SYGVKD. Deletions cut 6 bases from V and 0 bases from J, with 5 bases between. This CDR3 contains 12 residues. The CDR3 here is CAISPDQETQYF. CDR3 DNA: TGTGCCATCAGCCCGGACCAAGAGACCCAGTACTTC.

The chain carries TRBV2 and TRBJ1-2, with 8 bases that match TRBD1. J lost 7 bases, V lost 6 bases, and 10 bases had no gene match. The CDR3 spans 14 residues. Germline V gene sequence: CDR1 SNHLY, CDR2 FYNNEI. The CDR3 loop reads CASRPAGGGVGYTF. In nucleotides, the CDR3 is TGTGCCAGCAGACCGGCAGGGGGCGGAGTTGGCTACACCTTC.

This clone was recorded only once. The CDR3, as DNA: TGTGCCAGCTCCCGAGGACTAGCGGGTTCCTACAATGAGCAGTTCTTC. It encodes CASSRGLAGSYNEQFF. This rearrangement joins TRBV18 to TRBJ2-1; TRBD2 agrees at 11 bases. Germline CDR1 and CDR2: KGHSH and LQKENI. This CDR3 has 16 amino acids. The junction had 5 bases not matched to a gene; V was cut back by 6 bases and J by 1 base.

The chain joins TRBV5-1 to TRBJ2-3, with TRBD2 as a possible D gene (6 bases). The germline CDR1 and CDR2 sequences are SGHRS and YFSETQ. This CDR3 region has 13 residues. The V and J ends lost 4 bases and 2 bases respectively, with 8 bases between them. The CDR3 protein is CASSGGYTDTQYF. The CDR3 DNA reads TGCGCCAGCAGCGGGGGGTACACAGATACGCAGTATTTT.

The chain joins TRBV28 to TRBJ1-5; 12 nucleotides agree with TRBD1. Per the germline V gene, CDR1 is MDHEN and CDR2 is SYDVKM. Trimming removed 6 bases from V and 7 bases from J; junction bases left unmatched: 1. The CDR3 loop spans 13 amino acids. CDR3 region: CASRGTGGQPQHF. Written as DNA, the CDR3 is TGTGCCAGCAGGGGGACAGGGGGCCAGCCCCAGCATTTT.

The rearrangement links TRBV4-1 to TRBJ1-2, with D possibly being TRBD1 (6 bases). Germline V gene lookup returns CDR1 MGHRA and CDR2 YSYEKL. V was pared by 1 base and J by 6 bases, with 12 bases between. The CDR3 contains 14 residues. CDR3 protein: CASSQVGRGDGYTF. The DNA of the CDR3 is TGCGCCAGCAGCCAAGTAGGCAGGGGAGATGGCTACACCTTC.